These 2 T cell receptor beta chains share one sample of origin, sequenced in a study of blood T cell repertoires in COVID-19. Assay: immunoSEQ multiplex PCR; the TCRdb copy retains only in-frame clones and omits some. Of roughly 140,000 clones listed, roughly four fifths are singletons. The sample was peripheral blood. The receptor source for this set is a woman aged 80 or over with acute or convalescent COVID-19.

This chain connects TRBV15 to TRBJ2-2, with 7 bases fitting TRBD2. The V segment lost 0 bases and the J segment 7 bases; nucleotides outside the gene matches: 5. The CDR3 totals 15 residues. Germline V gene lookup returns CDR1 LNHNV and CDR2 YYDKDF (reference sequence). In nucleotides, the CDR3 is TGTGCCACCAGCAGAGATCGGGGGGTGAGCGGGGAGCTGTTTTTT. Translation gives CATSRDRGVSGELFF.

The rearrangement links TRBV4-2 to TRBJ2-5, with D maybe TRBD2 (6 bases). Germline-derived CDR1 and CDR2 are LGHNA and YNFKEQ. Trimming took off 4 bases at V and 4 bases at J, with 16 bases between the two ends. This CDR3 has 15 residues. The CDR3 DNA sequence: TGTGCCAGCAGCCCTTTGGAGGGGATGGGAGAGACCCAGTACTTC. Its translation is CASSPLEGMGETQYF.